Included here is one T cell receptor beta chain sequence, with context. The RNA, 0.5 to 1 ug, was put through reverse transcription using random hexamers. MiXCR, applied by TCRdb to the immunoSEQ multiplex PCR reads, yields one record per CDR3 protein. Of a few hundred thousand distinct CDR3 sequences in the sample, 70% to 90% are singletons; the top ten hold less than 0.2%. Relapsing-remitting disease, either stable or active, was present in the treatment-naive patients who were the multiple sclerosis controls. The CD8+ and CD4+ T cells were isolated magnetically using a negative isolation approach, whereas the TEMRA cells were enriched by FACS. CDR3 length equals 19 residues. The germline V and J ends were trimmed by 2 bases and 0 bases, with 20 bases remaining between them. The germline V gene encodes CDR1 MNHEY and CDR2 SVGAGI. These data belong to a study of CD8 T cells in Susac syndrome.

Specimen: CD8+ T cells from PBMCs. The rearrangement joins TRBV6-5 to TRBJ1-3; D is unclear. This receptor was obtained from a human donor with multiple sclerosis. CDR3 in amino acids: CASSYTATPSRHSGNTIYF. The CDR3 nucleotides are TGTGCCAGCAGTTACACCGCCACCCCGTCCAGGCACTCTGGAAACACCATATATTTT.